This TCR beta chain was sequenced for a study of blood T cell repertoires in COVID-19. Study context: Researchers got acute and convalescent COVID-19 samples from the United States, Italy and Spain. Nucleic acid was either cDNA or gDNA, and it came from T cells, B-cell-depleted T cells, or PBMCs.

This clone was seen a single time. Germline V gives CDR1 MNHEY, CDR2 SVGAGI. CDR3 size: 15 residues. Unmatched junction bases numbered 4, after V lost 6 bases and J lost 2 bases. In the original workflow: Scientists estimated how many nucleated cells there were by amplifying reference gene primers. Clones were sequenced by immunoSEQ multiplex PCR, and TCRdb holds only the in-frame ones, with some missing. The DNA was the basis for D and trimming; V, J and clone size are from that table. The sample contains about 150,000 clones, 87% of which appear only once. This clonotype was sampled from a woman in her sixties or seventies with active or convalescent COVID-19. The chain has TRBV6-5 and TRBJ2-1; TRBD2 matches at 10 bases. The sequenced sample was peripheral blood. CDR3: CASRASGGAYNEQFF. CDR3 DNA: TGTGCCAGCAGGGCTAGCGGGGGTGCCTACAATGAGCAGTTCTTC.